One and the same sample provided the 5 T cell receptor beta chains below, sequenced in a study of cytomegalovirus exposure and HLA in healthy donors. Assay: immunoSEQ multiplex PCR; the TCRdb copy retains only in-frame clones and omits some. Counted here are under 250,000 clones, approximately 82% occurring once; the ten biggest clones make up around 5.6%. The specimen was PBMCs. The receptors shown here come from a woman between 18 and 29 years old in good health and CMV-seronegative.

The genes are TRBV4-1 and TRBJ2-7; 11 bases are a match to TRBD2. V shed 1 base and J 6 bases; nucleotides not matched to a gene: 11. The CDR3 length is 17 residues. Germline CDR1 MGHRA, CDR2 YSYEKL. CDR3 nucleotides: TGCGCCAGCAGCCAAGGTCCACTAGCGGGGGAAGGAAGCGAGCAGTACTTC. Amino acid sequence: CASSQGPLAGEGSEQYF.

There are a few counts of this clone. The chain has TRBV11-2 and TRBJ2-1; 8 positions agree with TRBD1. The junction had 7 bases not matched to a gene; V was cut back by 5 bases and J by 4 bases. From germline, CDR1 is SGHAT and CDR2 FQNNGV. CDR3 size: 15 residues. The CDR3 DNA is TGTGCCAGCAGCCCGGGGGACAGGACTTACAATGAGCAGTTCTTC. Amino acid sequence: CASSPGDRTYNEQFF.

This chain joins TRBV27 and TRBJ2-7; perhaps D is TRBD1 or TRBD2 (6 bases each). The CDR3 runs 13 residues. CDR1 and CDR2 (germline): MNHEY, SMNVEV (reference sequence). V was trimmed by 4 bases and J by 5 bases, leaving 12 bases between them. The CDR3 DNA reads TGTGCCAGCAGTTGGGGGGCTCGGAACGAGCAGTACTTC. It is translated as CASSWGARNEQYF.

This chain connects TRBV10-3 to TRBJ1-2; D is unresolved. Germline V gives CDR1 ENHRY, CDR2 SYGVKD. This CDR3 is 15 amino acids long. Between the trimmed V and J ends, which lost 2 bases and 3 bases, there was a span of 13 bases. CDR3 in DNA: TGTGCCATCAGTGAGCCGGGAGAGGGAGACTATGGCTACACCTTC. This encodes CAISEPGEGDYGYTF.

The CDR3 protein is CASSQVAGGPYEQYF. Here the CDR3 DNA reads TGCGCCAGCAGCCAGGTAGCGGGAGGGCCCTACGAGCAGTACTTC. This sequence joins TRBV5-1 and TRBJ2-7, with 11 bases matching TRBD2. Losses at the gene ends were 4 bases for V and 2 bases for J; bases not matched to a gene: 5. CDR3 size: 15 residues. From germline, CDR1 is SGHRS and CDR2 YFSETQ.